A selection of T cell receptor beta chains follows, all from one sample in a study of blood T cell repertoires in COVID-19. Method: immunoSEQ multiplex PCR; TCRdb's copy keeps in-frame clones and lacks some. The sample contains approximately 250,000 clones, just under 85% of which appear only once. Sequencing used PBMCs or T cells enriched from blood (not recorded which). All receptors derive from a man in his forties who had recovered from COVID-19. CDR3s include the opening cysteine and the closing phenylalanine or tryptophan. Fields, in order: J gene, CDR3 length, D gene, V gene, clone size, CDR3 DNA, CDR3 protein. The D gene is left open where the match is weak. Clone size, where shown, is once, few, many, or a class for clones that have expanded.

j_call: TRBJ1-1
cdr3_length: 13
d_call: -
v_call: TRBV27
clone_size: -
cdr3_nt: TGTGCCAGCAGTTTGGCGGGAAACACTGAAGCTTTCTTT
cdr3_aa: CASSLAGNTEAFF

j_call: TRBJ1-1
cdr3_length: 15
d_call: -
v_call: TRBV9
clone_size: -
cdr3_nt: TGTGCCAGCAGCGTAGCTGGCAGGGGGAACACTGAAGCTTTCTTT
cdr3_aa: CASSVAGRGNTEAFF

j_call: TRBJ2-7
cdr3_length: 14
d_call: -
v_call: TRBV28
clone_size: -
cdr3_nt: TGTGCCAGCAGTTTGGTTCCCAGCTCCTACGAGCAGTACTTC
cdr3_aa: CASSLVPSSYEQYF

j_call: TRBJ2-5
cdr3_length: 13
d_call: TRBD2
v_call: TRBV3-1/TRBV3-2
clone_size: -
cdr3_nt: TGTGCCAGGAGCGGGGGCTGGCAAGAGACCCAGTACTTC
cdr3_aa: CARSGGWQETQYF

j_call: TRBJ2-6
cdr3_length: 19
d_call: -
v_call: TRBV21-1
clone_size: -
cdr3_nt: TGTGCCAGCAGCAAAGCCCGAATGGGGGCACCCTCTGGGGCCAACGTCCTGACTTTC
cdr3_aa: CASSKARMGAPSGANVLTF

j_call: TRBJ1-1
cdr3_length: 14
d_call: TRBD1
v_call: TRBV3-1/TRBV3-2
clone_size: -
cdr3_nt: TGTGCCAGCAGCGACAGGGGAAAAGGCACTGAAGCTTTCTTT
cdr3_aa: CASSDRGKGTEAFF

j_call: TRBJ1-2
cdr3_length: 15
d_call: -
v_call: TRBV7-2
clone_size: -
cdr3_nt: TGTGCCAGCAGCATAGGATCTCTCAGGGGAAATGGCTACACCTTC
cdr3_aa: CASSIGSLRGNGYTF

j_call: TRBJ2-7
cdr3_length: 12
d_call: -
v_call: TRBV11-1
clone_size: few
cdr3_nt: TGTGCCAGCAGCTTGGCAATCACAGAGCAGTACTTC
cdr3_aa: CASSLAITEQYF

j_call: TRBJ2-7
cdr3_length: 14
d_call: TRBD1
v_call: TRBV7-9
clone_size: -
cdr3_nt: TGTGCCAGCAGACCGGGACAGTCTTCCTACGAGCAGTACTTC
cdr3_aa: CASRPGQSSYEQYF

j_call: TRBJ2-2
cdr3_length: 14
d_call: -
v_call: TRBV6-1
clone_size: few
cdr3_nt: TGTGCCAGCAGTGAAGAGTGGCACACCGGGGAGCTGTTTTTT
cdr3_aa: CASSEEWHTGELFF

j_call: TRBJ1-5
cdr3_length: 17
d_call: TRBD1
v_call: TRBV23-1
clone_size: -
cdr3_nt: TGCGCCAGCATGCCGGGACAGGGGGAGTATAGCAATCAGCCCCAGCATTTT
cdr3_aa: CASMPGQGEYSNQPQHF

j_call: TRBJ1-6
cdr3_length: 13
d_call: -
v_call: TRBV5-1
clone_size: few
cdr3_nt: TGCGCCAGCTCACAGGGCGTCAATTCACCCCTCCACTTT
cdr3_aa: CASSQGVNSPLHF

j_call: TRBJ1-3
cdr3_length: 14
d_call: -
v_call: TRBV19
clone_size: -
cdr3_nt: TGTGCCAGTGGTACAGGGCTCTCTGGAAACACCATATATTTT
cdr3_aa: CASGTGLSGNTIYF

j_call: TRBJ2-3
cdr3_length: 17
d_call: -
v_call: TRBV7-8
clone_size: -
cdr3_nt: TGTGCCAGCAGCTTAGCGCAGAGGTCCCCTAGCACAGATACGCAGTATTTT
cdr3_aa: CASSLAQRSPSTDTQYF

j_call: TRBJ2-1
cdr3_length: 16
d_call: TRBD2
v_call: TRBV18
clone_size: -
cdr3_nt: TGTGCCAGCTCACTAGGAGCGGGAGGAACCTACAATGAGCAGTTCTTC
cdr3_aa: CASSLGAGGTYNEQFF

j_call: TRBJ2-3
cdr3_length: 14
d_call: -
v_call: TRBV9
clone_size: -
cdr3_nt: TGTGCCAGCAGCCCTGACAGCAGCACAGATACGCAGTATTTT
cdr3_aa: CASSPDSSTDTQYF

j_call: TRBJ1-1
cdr3_length: 14
d_call: TRBD1
v_call: TRBV5-4
clone_size: -
cdr3_nt: TGTGCCAGCAGCTCGGGACAGCAGAACACTGAAGCTTTCTTT
cdr3_aa: CASSSGQQNTEAFF

j_call: TRBJ1-5
cdr3_length: 15
d_call: TRBD1
v_call: TRBV27
clone_size: few
cdr3_nt: TGTGCCAGCAGTTTAGGGACAGGGGCGAGTCAGCCCCAGCATTTT
cdr3_aa: CASSLGTGASQPQHF

j_call: TRBJ1-5
cdr3_length: 14
d_call: -
v_call: TRBV6-5
clone_size: few
cdr3_nt: TGTGCCAGCAGTTACGGGGCATTCAATCAGCCCCAGCATTTT
cdr3_aa: CASSYGAFNQPQHF

j_call: TRBJ1-2
cdr3_length: 13
d_call: TRBD1
v_call: TRBV28
clone_size: -
cdr3_nt: TGTGCCAGCAGGCAGACAGGGGGCTGGGGCTACACCTTC
cdr3_aa: CASRQTGGWGYTF

j_call: TRBJ2-1
cdr3_length: 14
d_call: TRBD2
v_call: TRBV27
clone_size: -
cdr3_nt: TGTGCCAGCAAAGCGGGGAATGTCTACAATGAGCAGTTCTTC
cdr3_aa: CASKAGNVYNEQFF

j_call: TRBJ1-1
cdr3_length: 14
d_call: -
v_call: TRBV5-1
clone_size: -
cdr3_nt: TGCGCCAGCAGCTTGCGGGGGGTAAACACTGAAGCTTTCTTT
cdr3_aa: CASSLRGVNTEAFF

j_call: TRBJ1-5
cdr3_length: 13
d_call: -
v_call: TRBV27
clone_size: -
cdr3_nt: TGTGCCAGCAGTTTAGTTCAGAATCAGCCCCAGCATTTT
cdr3_aa: CASSLVQNQPQHF

j_call: TRBJ1-1
cdr3_length: 13
d_call: -
v_call: TRBV16
clone_size: -
cdr3_nt: TGTGCCAGCAGCCCCCAGAGGGGGGGTGAAGCTTTCTTT
cdr3_aa: CASSPQRGGEAFF

j_call: TRBJ1-1
cdr3_length: 14
d_call: -
v_call: TRBV4-1
clone_size: -
cdr3_nt: TGCGCCAGCAGACTACAACAGGAGGGCACTGAAGCTTTCTTT
cdr3_aa: CASRLQQEGTEAFF

j_call: TRBJ2-7
cdr3_length: 11
d_call: -
v_call: TRBV12-3/TRBV12-4
clone_size: -
cdr3_nt: TGTGCCAGCAGTTTCAGGGATAAGCAGTACTTC
cdr3_aa: CASSFRDKQYF

j_call: TRBJ1-5
cdr3_length: 13
d_call: -
v_call: TRBV18
clone_size: -
cdr3_nt: TGTGCCAGCTCACCCCAGTCCAATCAGCCCCAGCATTTT
cdr3_aa: CASSPQSNQPQHF

j_call: TRBJ2-2
cdr3_length: 12
d_call: -
v_call: TRBV12-3/TRBV12-4
clone_size: -
cdr3_nt: TGTGCCAGCAGTTTCAGGTGGGGGGAGCTGTTTTTT
cdr3_aa: CASSFRWGELFF

j_call: TRBJ1-6
cdr3_length: 15
d_call: -
v_call: TRBV7-3
clone_size: -
cdr3_nt: TGTGCCAGCAGCTTAACGGTCAGGGGAAATTCACCCCTCCACTTT
cdr3_aa: CASSLTVRGNSPLHF

j_call: TRBJ2-7
cdr3_length: 16
d_call: -
v_call: TRBV18
clone_size: -
cdr3_nt: TGTGCCAGCTCACTTTTTGGACTCGGCGGTAGGAACGAGCAGTACTTC
cdr3_aa: CASSLFGLGGRNEQYF

j_call: TRBJ2-1
cdr3_length: 15
d_call: TRBD2
v_call: TRBV5-1
clone_size: -
cdr3_nt: TGCGCCAGCAGCTTCCGCCTAGCGGGAGGTCGGGAGCAGTTCTTC
cdr3_aa: CASSFRLAGGREQFF

j_call: TRBJ2-4
cdr3_length: 16
d_call: -
v_call: TRBV21-1
clone_size: -
cdr3_nt: -
cdr3_aa: CASSVGSGSLKNIQYF

j_call: TRBJ1-2
cdr3_length: 15
d_call: -
v_call: TRBV7-9
clone_size: few
cdr3_nt: TGTGCCAGCAGCTACGGACAGAGCCCGAACTATGGCTACACCTTC
cdr3_aa: CASSYGQSPNYGYTF

j_call: TRBJ2-3
cdr3_length: 16
d_call: -
v_call: TRBV28
clone_size: once
cdr3_nt: TGTGCCAGCAGTTTGGAGGGGGCGGTTAGCACAGATACGCAGTATTTT
cdr3_aa: CASSLEGAVSTDTQYF

j_call: TRBJ1-1
cdr3_length: 13
d_call: -
v_call: TRBV30
clone_size: -
cdr3_nt: TGTGCCTGGATTCCCAGGCAGCCGTTAGAAGCTTTCTTT
cdr3_aa: CAWIPRQPLEAFF

j_call: TRBJ2-3
cdr3_length: 14
d_call: -
v_call: TRBV7-8
clone_size: -
cdr3_nt: TGTGCCAGCAGCCCCAGGGTGGGCACAGATACGCAGTATTTT
cdr3_aa: CASSPRVGTDTQYF

j_call: TRBJ2-7
cdr3_length: 12
d_call: -
v_call: TRBV2
clone_size: few
cdr3_nt: TGTGCCAGCAGTATGAGCTCCTACGAGCAGTACTTC
cdr3_aa: CASSMSSYEQYF

j_call: TRBJ2-1
cdr3_length: 15
d_call: -
v_call: TRBV28
clone_size: -
cdr3_nt: TGTGCCAGCTCAAAGGGTGAGGGCTCCTACAATGAGCAGTTCTTC
cdr3_aa: CASSKGEGSYNEQFF

j_call: TRBJ2-7
cdr3_length: 13
d_call: TRBD2
v_call: TRBV6-5
clone_size: -
cdr3_nt: TGTGCCAGCAGGCCAGCGGGGGGTAGGGAGCAGTACTTC
cdr3_aa: CASRPAGGREQYF

j_call: TRBJ1-3
cdr3_length: 12
d_call: -
v_call: TRBV7-9
clone_size: -
cdr3_nt: TGTGCCAGCAGCATACAGGATTACACCATATATTTT
cdr3_aa: CASSIQDYTIYF

j_call: TRBJ1-5
cdr3_length: 16
d_call: TRBD1
v_call: TRBV6-1
clone_size: -
cdr3_nt: TGTGCCAGCAGTGAAAAGACAGGGGGCCGACCATACTTGAATCATTTT
cdr3_aa: CASSEKTGGRPYLNHF